This T cell receptor (beta chain) was observed in a study of T cells in Graves' hyperthyroidism and ophthalmopathy. Overall study: Once the initial diagnosis was made, peripheral blood was obtained before any treatment. Whole-study results and caveats: Most thyroid clonotypes with frequency above 0.001 were detected in blood.

This clonotype showed up many times. As yet, its antigen is unknown. Germline lookup yields CDR1 SGHVS and CDR2 FQNEAQ. Deletions cut 5 bases from V and 4 bases from J, with 15 bases between. The CDR3 consists of 15 residues. Using RNA transcripts as the source, TCR beta CDR3 regions were amplified. A set of HTBI primers served as the primers for a first-round RT-PCR of the TCR CDR3. One entry per CDR3 protein results from TCRdb running MiXCR on the multiplex PCR reads. The sample shows hundreds of thousands of distinct CDR3 sequences, 15% to 18% of them seen only once. The authors deemed Graves' hyperthyroidism stable absent ophthalmopathy progression within 18 months. Exclusion criteria comprised uncontrolled infection, other autoimmune disease, pregnancy or lactation.

Material for sequencing was blood. This TCR came from a woman in her late teens or twenties with Graves' hyperthyroidism. This chain joins TRBV7-8 and TRBJ1-5, with a possible D match to TRBD1 (6 bases). CDR3 in amino acids: CASSQLGQGNQPQHF. The CDR3 region has the DNA TGTGCCAGCAGCCAGCTGGGACAAGGAAATCAGCCCCAGCATTTT. The full variable domain, completed using reference TRBV7-8 and TRBJ1-5, is GAGVSQSPRYKVAKRGQDVALRCDPISGHVSLFWYQQALGQGPEFLTYFQNEAQLDKSGLPSDRFFAERPEGSVSTLKIQRTQQEDSAVYLCASSQLGQGNQPQHFGDGTRLSIL.